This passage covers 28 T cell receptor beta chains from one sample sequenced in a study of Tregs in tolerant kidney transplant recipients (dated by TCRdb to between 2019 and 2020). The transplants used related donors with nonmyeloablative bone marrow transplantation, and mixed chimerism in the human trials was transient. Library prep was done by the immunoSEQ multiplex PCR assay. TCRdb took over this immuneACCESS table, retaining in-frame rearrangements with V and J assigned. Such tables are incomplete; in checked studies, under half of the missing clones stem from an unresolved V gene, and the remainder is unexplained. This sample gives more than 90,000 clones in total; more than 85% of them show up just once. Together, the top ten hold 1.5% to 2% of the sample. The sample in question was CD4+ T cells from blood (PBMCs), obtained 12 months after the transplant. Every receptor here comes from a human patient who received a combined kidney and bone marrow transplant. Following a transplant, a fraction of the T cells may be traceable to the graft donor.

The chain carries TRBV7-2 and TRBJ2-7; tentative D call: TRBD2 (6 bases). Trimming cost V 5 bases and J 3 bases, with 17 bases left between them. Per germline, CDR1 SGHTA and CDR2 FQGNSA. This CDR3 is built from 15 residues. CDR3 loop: CASSTRLSGHYEQYF. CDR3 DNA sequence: TGTGCCAGCAGCACTCGCCTTAGCGGCCACTACGAGCAGTACTTC.

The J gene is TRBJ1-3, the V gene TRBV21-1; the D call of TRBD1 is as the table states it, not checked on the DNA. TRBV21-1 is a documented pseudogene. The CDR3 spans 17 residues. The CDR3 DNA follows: TGTGCCAGCAGCGGACAGGGGGGCCCCCGGGGAGGAAACACCATATATTTT. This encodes CASSGQGGPRGGNTIYF.

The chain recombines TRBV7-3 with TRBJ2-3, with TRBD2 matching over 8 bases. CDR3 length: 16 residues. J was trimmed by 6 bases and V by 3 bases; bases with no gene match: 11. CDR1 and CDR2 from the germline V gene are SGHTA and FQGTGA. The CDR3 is CASSLGVAGPIDTQYF. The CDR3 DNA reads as TGTGCCAGCAGCTTGGGGGTAGCGGGACCGATTGATACGCAGTATTTT.

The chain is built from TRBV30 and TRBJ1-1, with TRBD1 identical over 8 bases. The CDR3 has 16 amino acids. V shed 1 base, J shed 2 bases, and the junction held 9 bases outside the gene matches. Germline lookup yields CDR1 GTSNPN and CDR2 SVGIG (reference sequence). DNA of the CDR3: TGTGCCTGGAGTGCGGACAGGGATTCGGTCAACACTGAAGCTTTCTTT. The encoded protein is CAWSADRDSVNTEAFF.

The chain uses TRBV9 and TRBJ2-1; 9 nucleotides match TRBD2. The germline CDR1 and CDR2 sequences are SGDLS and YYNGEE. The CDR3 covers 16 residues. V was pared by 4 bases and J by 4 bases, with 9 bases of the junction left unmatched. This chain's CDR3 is CASSPRLAGDYNEQFF. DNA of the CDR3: TGTGCCAGCAGCCCGAGGTTAGCGGGGGATTACAATGAGCAGTTCTTC.

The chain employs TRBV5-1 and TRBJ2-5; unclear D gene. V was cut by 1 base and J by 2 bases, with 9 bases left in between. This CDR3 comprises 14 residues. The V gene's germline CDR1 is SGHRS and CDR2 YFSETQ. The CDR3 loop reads CASSLQDIQETQYF. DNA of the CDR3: TGCGCCAGCAGCTTGCAAGACATACAAGAGACCCAGTACTTC. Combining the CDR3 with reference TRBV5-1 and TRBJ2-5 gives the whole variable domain KAGVTQTPRYLIKTRGQQVTLSCSPISGHRSVSWYQQTPGQGLQFLFEYFSETQRNKGNFPGRFSGRQFSNSRSEMNVSTLELGDSALYLCASSLQDIQETQYFGPGTRLLVL.

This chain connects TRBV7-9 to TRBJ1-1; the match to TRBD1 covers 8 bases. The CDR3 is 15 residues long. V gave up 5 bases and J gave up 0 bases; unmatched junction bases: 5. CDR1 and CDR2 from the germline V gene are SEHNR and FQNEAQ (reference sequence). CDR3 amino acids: CASSTRQGLNTEAFF. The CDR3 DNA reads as TGTGCCAGCAGCACAAGACAGGGGTTGAACACTGAAGCTTTCTTT. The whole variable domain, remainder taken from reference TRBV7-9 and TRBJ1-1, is DTGVSQNPRHKITKRGQNVTFRCDPISEHNRLYWYRQTLGQGPEFLTYFQNEAQLEKSRLLSDRFSAERPKGSFSTLEIQRTEQGDSAMYLCASSTRQGLNTEAFFGQGTRLTVV.

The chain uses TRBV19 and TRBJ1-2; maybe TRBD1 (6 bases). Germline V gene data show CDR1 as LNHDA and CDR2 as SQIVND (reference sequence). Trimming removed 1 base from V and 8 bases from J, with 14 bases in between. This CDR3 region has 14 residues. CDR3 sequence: CASSIGLRGVGYTF. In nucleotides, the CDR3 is TGTGCCAGTAGTATAGGTCTCAGGGGCGTAGGCTACACCTTC.

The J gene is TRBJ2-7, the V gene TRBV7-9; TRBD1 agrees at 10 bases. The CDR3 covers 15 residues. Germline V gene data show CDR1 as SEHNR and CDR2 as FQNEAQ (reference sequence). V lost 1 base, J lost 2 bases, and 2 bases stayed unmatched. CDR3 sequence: CASSLGTGGTYEQYF. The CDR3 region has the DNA TGTGCCAGCAGCTTAGGGACAGGGGGAACCTACGAGCAGTACTTC.

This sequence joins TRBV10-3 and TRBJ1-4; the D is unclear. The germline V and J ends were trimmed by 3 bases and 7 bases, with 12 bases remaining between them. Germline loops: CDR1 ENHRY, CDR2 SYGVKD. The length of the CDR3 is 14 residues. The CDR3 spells CAISEAGLFEKLFF. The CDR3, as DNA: TGTGCCATCAGTGAAGCGGGCTTGTTTGAAAAACTGTTTTTT.

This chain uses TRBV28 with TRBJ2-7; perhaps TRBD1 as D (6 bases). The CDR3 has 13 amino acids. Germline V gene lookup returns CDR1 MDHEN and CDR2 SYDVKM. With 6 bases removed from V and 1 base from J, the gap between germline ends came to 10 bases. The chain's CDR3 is CASSLGQSYEQYF. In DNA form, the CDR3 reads TGTGCCAGCAGCCTTGGACAGTCCTACGAGCAGTACTTC.

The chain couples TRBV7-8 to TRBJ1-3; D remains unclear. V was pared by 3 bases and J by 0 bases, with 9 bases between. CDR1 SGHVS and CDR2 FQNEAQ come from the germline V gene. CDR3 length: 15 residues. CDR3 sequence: CASSFSEISGNTIYF. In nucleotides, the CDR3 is TGTGCCAGCAGCTTTTCGGAGATCTCTGGAAACACCATATATTTT.

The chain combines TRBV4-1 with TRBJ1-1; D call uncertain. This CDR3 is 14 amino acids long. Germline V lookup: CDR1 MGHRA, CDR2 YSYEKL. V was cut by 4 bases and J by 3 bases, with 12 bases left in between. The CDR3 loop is CASSPTWRDTEAFF. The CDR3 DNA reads TGCGCCAGCAGCCCGACATGGAGGGACACTGAAGCTTTCTTT.

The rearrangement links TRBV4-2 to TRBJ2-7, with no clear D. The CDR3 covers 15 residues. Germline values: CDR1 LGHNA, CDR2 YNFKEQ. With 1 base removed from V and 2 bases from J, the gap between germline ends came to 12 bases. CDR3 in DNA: TGTGCCAGCAGCCAAGTCCACAGAGAAACCTACGAGCAGTACTTC. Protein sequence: CASSQVHRETYEQYF.

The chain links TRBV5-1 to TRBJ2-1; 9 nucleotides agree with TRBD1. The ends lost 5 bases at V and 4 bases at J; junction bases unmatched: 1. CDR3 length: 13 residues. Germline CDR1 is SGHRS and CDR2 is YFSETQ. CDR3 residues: CASRDRGYNEQFF. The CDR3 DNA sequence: TGCGCCAGCAGGGACAGGGGTTACAATGAGCAGTTCTTC.

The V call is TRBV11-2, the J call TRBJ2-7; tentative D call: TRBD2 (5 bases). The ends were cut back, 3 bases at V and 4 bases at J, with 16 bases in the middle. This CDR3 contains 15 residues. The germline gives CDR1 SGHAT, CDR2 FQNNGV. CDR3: CASSLRVTEKYEQYF. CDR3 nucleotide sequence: TGTGCCAGCAGCTTGCGGGTCACAGAGAAATACGAGCAGTACTTC.

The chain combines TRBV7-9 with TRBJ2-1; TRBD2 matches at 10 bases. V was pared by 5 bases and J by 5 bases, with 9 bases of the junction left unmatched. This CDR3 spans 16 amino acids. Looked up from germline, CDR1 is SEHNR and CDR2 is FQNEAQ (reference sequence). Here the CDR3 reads CASSPYLAGDNNEQFF. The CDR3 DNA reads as TGTGCCAGCAGCCCATACCTAGCGGGAGATAACAATGAGCAGTTCTTC. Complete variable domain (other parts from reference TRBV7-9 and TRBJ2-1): DTGVSQNPRHKITKRGQNVTFRCDPISEHNRLYWYRQTLGQGPEFLTYFQNEAQLEKSRLLSDRFSAERPKGSFSTLEIQRTEQGDSAMYLCASSPYLAGDNNEQFFGPGTRLTVL.

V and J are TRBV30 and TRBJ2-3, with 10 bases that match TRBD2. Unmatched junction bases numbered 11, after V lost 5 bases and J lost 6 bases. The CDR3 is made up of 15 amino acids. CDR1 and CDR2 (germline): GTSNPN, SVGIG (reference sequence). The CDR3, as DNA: TGTGCCTGGGGCAAAGCGGGAGGGCCGGGGGATACGCAGTATTTT. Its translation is CAWGKAGGPGDTQYF.

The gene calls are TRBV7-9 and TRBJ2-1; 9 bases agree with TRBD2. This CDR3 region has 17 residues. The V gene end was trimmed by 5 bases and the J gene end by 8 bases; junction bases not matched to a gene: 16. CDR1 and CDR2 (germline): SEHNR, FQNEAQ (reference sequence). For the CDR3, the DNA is TGTGCCAGCAGCCTGAGTAGCTGGCGGGAGGGCAAGGATGAGCAGTTCTTC. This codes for CASSLSSWREGKDEQFF.

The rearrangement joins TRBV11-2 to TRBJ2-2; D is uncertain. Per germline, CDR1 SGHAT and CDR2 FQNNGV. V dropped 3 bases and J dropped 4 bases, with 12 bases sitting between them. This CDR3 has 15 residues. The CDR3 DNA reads TGTGCCAGCAGCTTGAGGTACCAGTCCACCGGGGAGCTGTTTTTT. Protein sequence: CASSLRYQSTGELFF. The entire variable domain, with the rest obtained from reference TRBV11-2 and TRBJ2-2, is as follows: EAGVAQSPRYKIIEKRQSVAFWCNPISGHATLYWYQQILGQGPKLLIQFQNNGVVDDSQLPKDRFSAERLKGVDSTLKIQPAKLEDSAVYLCASSLRYQSTGELFFGEGSRLTVL.

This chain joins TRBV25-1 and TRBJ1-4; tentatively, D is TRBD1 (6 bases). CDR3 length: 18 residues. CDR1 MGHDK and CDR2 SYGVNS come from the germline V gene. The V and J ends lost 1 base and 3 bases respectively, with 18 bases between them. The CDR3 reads CASSEFSITGFPNEKLFF. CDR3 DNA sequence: TGTGCCAGCAGTGAATTCTCCATTACAGGGTTCCCTAATGAAAAACTGTTTTTT.

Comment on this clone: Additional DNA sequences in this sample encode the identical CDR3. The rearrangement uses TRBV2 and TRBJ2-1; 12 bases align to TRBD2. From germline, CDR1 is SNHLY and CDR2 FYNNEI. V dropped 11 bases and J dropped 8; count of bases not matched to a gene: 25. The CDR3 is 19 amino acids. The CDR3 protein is CAYTVGAGGGLAGGHEQFF. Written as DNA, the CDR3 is TGTGCCTATACGGTTGGGGCAGGGGGCGGTCTAGCGGGAGGGCATGAGCAGTTCTTC.

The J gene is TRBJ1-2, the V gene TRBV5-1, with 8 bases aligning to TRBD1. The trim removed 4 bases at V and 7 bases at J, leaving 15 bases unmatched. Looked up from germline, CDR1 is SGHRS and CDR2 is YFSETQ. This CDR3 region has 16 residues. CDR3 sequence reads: CASSITWTGKFSGYTF. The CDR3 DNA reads TGCGCCAGCAGCATAACCTGGACAGGGAAATTTAGTGGCTACACCTTC.

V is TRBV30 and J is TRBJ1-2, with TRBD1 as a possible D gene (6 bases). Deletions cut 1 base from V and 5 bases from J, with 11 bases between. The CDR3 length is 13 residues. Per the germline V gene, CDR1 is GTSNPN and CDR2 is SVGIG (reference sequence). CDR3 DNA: TGTGCCTGGAGTGAGGGGGATAATTATGGCTACACCTTC. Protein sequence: CAWSEGDNYGYTF.

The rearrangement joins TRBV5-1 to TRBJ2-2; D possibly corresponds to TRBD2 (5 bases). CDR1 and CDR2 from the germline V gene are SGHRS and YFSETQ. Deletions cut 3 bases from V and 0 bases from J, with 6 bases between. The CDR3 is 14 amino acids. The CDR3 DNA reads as TGCGCCAGCAGCTCGAGGGCGAACACCGGGGAGCTGTTTTTT. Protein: CASSSRANTGELFF.

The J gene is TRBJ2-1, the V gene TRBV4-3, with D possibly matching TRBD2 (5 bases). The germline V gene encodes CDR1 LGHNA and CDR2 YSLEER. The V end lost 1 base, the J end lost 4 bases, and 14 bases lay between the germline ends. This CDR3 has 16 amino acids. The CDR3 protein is CASSQVWTPGYNEQFF. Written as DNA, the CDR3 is TGCGCCAGCAGCCAAGTCTGGACTCCTGGATACAATGAGCAGTTCTTC.

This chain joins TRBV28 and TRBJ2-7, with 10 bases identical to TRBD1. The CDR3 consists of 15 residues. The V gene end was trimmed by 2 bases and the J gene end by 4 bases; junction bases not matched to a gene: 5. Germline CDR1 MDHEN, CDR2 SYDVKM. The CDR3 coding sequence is TGTGCCAGCAGTTTAGCCTGGGGACAGGGGTACGAGCAGTACTTC. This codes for CASSLAWGQGYEQYF.

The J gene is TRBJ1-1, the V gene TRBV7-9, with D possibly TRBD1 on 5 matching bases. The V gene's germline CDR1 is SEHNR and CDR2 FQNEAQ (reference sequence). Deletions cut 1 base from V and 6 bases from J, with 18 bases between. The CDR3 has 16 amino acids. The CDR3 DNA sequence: TGTGCCAGCAGCTTAGTCGGTGGGGGGGAGGGCGCTGAAGCTTTCTTT. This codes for CASSLVGGGEGAEAFF.